These 16 T cell receptor beta chains were all obtained from the same sample, sequenced in a study of patients and donors after allogeneic stem cell transplantation. TCRdb re-called the RT-PCR reads through MiXCR, storing one row per CDR3 protein. The sample lists about 23,000 distinct CDR3 sequences, under 30% occurring once. Input material: blood, either unsorted or a sorted T cell fraction (not recorded which). These receptors were taken from a human donor who was either an allogeneic HSCT recipient or a stem cell or donor lymphocyte infusion donor (not recorded which). It is not recorded whose cells these are; they may come from a transplant donor.

A few counts support this clonotype. The chain employs TRBV7-9 and TRBJ1-1; TRBD1 is a possible D gene (6 bases). Germline loops: CDR1 SEHNR, CDR2 FQNEAQ (reference sequence). The CDR3 covers 13 residues. V shed 4 bases and J shed 7 bases, with 13 bases lying between them. The CDR3 DNA follows: TGTGCCAGCAGCTACAGGGCGGCGAGTGAAGCTTTCTTT. This translates into CASSYRAASEAFF.

The chain is built from TRBV4-2 and TRBJ2-5; D gene uncertain. Germline V gene sequence: CDR1 LGHNA, CDR2 YNFKEQ. The CDR3 sequence is 17 residues long. V was shortened by 2 bases and J by 4 bases, with 20 bases between the two germline ends. CDR3 nucleotide sequence: TGTGCCAGCAGCCAATGGGGAAGCCACGGAAAGGGAGAGACCCAGTACTTC. Protein product: CASSQWGSHGKGETQYF.

This rearrangement joins TRBV20-1 to TRBJ1-2; D possibly corresponds to TRBD1 (5 bases). Germline values: CDR1 DFQATT, CDR2 SNEGSKA (reference sequence). The CDR3 runs 16 residues. The germline V and J ends were trimmed by 0 bases and 3 bases, with 17 bases remaining between them. The CDR3 here is CSARDRNRPGYYGYTF. The CDR3 DNA is TGCAGTGCTAGAGATCGGAACAGGCCAGGGTACTATGGCTACACCTTC.

This clonotype came up once. This sequence joins TRBV9 and TRBJ2-2, with TRBD1 identical over 10 bases. J was trimmed by 5 bases and V by 4 bases; bases with no gene match: 8. This CDR3 has 16 residues. Germline V gene sequence: CDR1 SGDLS, CDR2 YYNGEE. CDR3 in DNA: TGTGCCAGCAGCCGACAGGGGGCACCGTGGACCGGGGAGCTGTTTTTT. Amino acids: CASSRQGAPWTGELFF.

This clonotype was picked up a small number of times. The V call is TRBV11-2, the J call TRBJ1-5; D is ambiguous. V gave up 1 base and J gave up 4 bases, with 14 bases separating them. CDR3 length: 16 amino acids. Germline CDR1 and CDR2: SGHAT and FQNNGV. In DNA, the CDR3 is TGTGCCAGCAGCTTAGTGGACTCCGGGAGGAATCAGCCCCAGCATTTT. The encoded protein is CASSLVDSGRNQPQHF.

The chain is built from TRBV12-3 or TRBV12-4 and TRBJ1-6; 8 bases fit TRBD1. The CDR3 extends over 16 amino acids. After removal of 6 bases from V and 5 bases from J, the junction contained 9 bases not matched to a gene. CDR3 amino acids: CASSRTGRLHNSPLHF. The CDR3 DNA reads TGTGCCAGCAGCAGGACAGGGCGCCTGCATAATTCACCCCTCCACTTT.

The V gene is TRBV5-1, the J gene TRBJ2-7, with a weak D call TRBD1 (6 bases). Per germline, CDR1 SGHRS and CDR2 YFSETQ. Trimming stripped 3 bases from V and 1 base from J, with 11 bases between. This CDR3 region has 14 residues. CDR3 nucleotide sequence: TGCGCCAGCAGCTCGCACAGGGTTTCCTACGAGCAGTACTTC. It specifies CASSSHRVSYEQYF.

This chain uses TRBV15 with TRBJ2-5, with no clear D. V was shortened by 1 base and J by 3 bases, with 6 bases between the two germline ends. CDR1 is LNHNV and CDR2 is YYDKDF in the germline V gene (reference sequence). The CDR3 loop spans 13 amino acids. CDR3 loop: CATSRGTEETQYF. In nucleotides, the CDR3 is TGTGCCACCAGCAGAGGGACCGAAGAGACCCAGTACTTC.

The chain combines TRBV6-5 with TRBJ1-2, with 8 bases aligning to TRBD1. The CDR3 spans 13 residues. The germline CDR1 and CDR2 sequences are MNHEY and SVGAGI. J gave up 4 bases and V 6 bases, and 4 bases lay outside the gene matches. The CDR3 nucleotides are TGTGCCAGCAGGGAGACAGGGGCCTATGGCTACACCTTC. The encoded protein is CASRETGAYGYTF.

This clonotype has only a few counts. This sequence joins TRBV27 and TRBJ1-5; D may be TRBD1 (5 bases). CDR1 and CDR2 from the germline V gene are MNHEY and SMNVEV (reference sequence). The CDR3 spans 14 residues. V dropped 2 bases and J dropped 3 bases, with 8 bases sitting between them. The CDR3 bases are TGTGCCAGCAGTTTAGAGGGGAACAATCAGCCCCAGCATTTT. It encodes CASSLEGNNQPQHF.

This clonotype turned up a few times. The chain couples TRBV5-1 to TRBJ2-3, with 11 bases fitting TRBD2. There are 14 residues in the CDR3. Losses at the gene ends were 4 bases for V and 6 bases for J; bases not matched to a gene: 4. Germline CDR1 reads SGHRS; CDR2 reads YFSETQ. The CDR3 DNA sequence: TGCGCCAGCAGCCCTAGCGGGGGGTTGGATACGCAGTATTTT. Translated, it gives CASSPSGGLDTQYF.

There are a few counts of this clonotype. V and J are TRBV20-1 and TRBJ1-1, with TRBD1 identical over 9 bases. The CDR3 length is 15 residues. CDR1 DFQATT and CDR2 SNEGSKA come from the germline V gene (reference sequence). The J segment lost 5 bases and the V segment lost 6 bases, leaving 13 bases of the junction unmatched. The CDR3 region has the DNA TGCAGTGCCGACGAACAGGGGGCATCGAATACTGAAGCTTTCTTT. Its protein product is CSADEQGASNTEAFF.

In this sample, this clonotype turned up many times. The chain has TRBV10-3 and TRBJ1-1; possibly TRBD1 for D (5 bases). Germline assignment: CDR1 ENHRY and CDR2 SYGVKD. The V end lost 0 bases, the J end lost 5 bases, and 7 bases lay between the germline ends. The CDR3 sequence is 13 residues long. The CDR3 here is CAISESRVTEAFF. The DNA for the CDR3 is TGTGCCATCAGTGAGTCCAGGGTGACTGAAGCTTTCTTT.

This chain links TRBV12-3 or TRBV12-4 with TRBJ2-3; 9 bases align to TRBD1. V was pared by 1 base and J by 2 bases, with 1 base of the junction left unmatched. The CDR3 runs 15 residues. The CDR3 loop reads CASSLGDRVTDTQYF. In DNA form, the CDR3 reads TGTGCCAGCAGTTTAGGGGACAGGGTCACAGATACGCAGTATTTT.

There are a few counts of this clonotype. The chain is built from TRBV11-2 and TRBJ1-6, with unresolved D. Deletions cut 1 base from V and 6 bases from J, with 16 bases between. From germline, CDR1 is SGHAT and CDR2 FQNNGV. The CDR3 covers 17 residues. This CDR3 is CASSLVSGPKGNSPLHF. The CDR3 DNA is TGTGCCAGCAGCTTAGTCAGCGGACCCAAGGGTAATTCACCCCTCCACTTT. The entire variable domain, with the rest obtained from reference TRBV11-2 and TRBJ1-6, is as follows: EAGVAQSPRYKIIEKRQSVAFWCNPISGHATLYWYQQILGQGPKLLIQFQNNGVVDDSQLPKDRFSAERLKGVDSTLKIQPAKLEDSAVYLCASSLVSGPKGNSPLHFGNGTRLTVT.

The chain employs TRBV3-1 and TRBJ1-6; the D is unclear. Germline assignment: CDR1 LGHDT and CDR2 YNNKEL (reference sequence). The CDR3 is 13 amino acids. The V gene lost 1 base and the J gene lost 9 bases, with 7 bases spanning the gap. DNA of the CDR3: TGTGCCAGCAGCCAAGGAGGGATTTCACCCCTCCACTTT. This encodes CASSQGGISPLHF.